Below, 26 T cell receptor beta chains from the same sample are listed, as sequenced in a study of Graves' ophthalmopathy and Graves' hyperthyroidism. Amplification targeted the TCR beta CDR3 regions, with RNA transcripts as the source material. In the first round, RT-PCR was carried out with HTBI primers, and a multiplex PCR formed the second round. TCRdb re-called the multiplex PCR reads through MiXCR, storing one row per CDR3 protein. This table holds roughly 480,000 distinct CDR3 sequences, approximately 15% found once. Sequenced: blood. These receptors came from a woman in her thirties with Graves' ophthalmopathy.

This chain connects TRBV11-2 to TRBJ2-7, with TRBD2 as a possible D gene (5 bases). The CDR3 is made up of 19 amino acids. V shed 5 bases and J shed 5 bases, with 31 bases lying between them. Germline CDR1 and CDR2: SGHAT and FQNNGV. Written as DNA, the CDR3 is TGTGCCAGCAGCCCATTCGTACCCCAAGTAGCGAGATATTTTGACGAGCAGTACTTC. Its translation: CASSPFVPQVARYFDEQYF.

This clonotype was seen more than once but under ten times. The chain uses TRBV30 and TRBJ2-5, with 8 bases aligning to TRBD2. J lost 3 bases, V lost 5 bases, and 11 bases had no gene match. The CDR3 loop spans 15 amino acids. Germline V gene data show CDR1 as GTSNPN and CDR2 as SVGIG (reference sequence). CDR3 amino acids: CAWAIAGRWKETQYF. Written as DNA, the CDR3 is TGTGCCTGGGCCATAGCGGGACGCTGGAAAGAGACCCAGTACTTC.

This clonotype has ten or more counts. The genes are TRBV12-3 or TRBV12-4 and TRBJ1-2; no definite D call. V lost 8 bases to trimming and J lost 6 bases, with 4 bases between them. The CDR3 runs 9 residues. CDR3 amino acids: CASGNGYTF. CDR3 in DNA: TGTGCCAGCGGAAATGGCTACACCTTC.

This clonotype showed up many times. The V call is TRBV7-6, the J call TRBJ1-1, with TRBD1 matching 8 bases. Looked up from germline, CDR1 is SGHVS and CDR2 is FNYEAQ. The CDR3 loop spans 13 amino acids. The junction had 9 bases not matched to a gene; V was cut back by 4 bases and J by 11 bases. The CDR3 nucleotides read TGTGCCAGCAGCTCAACCCCAGGGGGCTCGGCTTTCTTT. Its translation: CASSSTPGGSAFF. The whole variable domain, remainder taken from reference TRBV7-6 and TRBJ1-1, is GAGVSQSPRYKVTKRGQDVALRCDPISGHVSLYWYRQALGQGPEFLTYFNYEAQQDKSGLPNDRFSAERPEGSISTLTIQRTEQRDSAMYRCASSSTPGGSAFFGQGTRLTVV.

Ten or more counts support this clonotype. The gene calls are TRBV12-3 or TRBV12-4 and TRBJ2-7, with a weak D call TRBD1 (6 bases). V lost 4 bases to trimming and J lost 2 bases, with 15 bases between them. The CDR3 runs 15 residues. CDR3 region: CASSSIDRRPYEQYF. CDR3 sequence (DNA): TGTGCCAGCAGTTCAATAGACAGGCGCCCCTACGAGCAGTACTTC.

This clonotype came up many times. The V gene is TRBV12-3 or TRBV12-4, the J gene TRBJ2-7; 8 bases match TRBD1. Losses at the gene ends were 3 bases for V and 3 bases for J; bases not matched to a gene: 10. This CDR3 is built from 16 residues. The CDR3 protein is CASSFGPPGQDYEQYF. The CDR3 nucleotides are TGTGCCAGCAGTTTTGGTCCTCCGGGACAGGACTACGAGCAGTACTTC.

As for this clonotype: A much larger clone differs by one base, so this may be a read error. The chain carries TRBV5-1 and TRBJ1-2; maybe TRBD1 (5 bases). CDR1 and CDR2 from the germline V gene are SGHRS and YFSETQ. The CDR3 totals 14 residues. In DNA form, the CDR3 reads TGCGCCATCAGCTCAGATGGGGGAGGCTATGGCTACACCTTC. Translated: CAISSDGGGYGYTF.

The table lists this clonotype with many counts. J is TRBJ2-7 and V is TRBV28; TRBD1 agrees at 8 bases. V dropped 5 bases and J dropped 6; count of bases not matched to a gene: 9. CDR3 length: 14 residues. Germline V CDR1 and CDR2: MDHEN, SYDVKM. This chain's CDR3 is CASSPPGQGGEQYF. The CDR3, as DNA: TGTGCCAGCAGTCCTCCAGGACAGGGAGGCGAGCAGTACTTC.

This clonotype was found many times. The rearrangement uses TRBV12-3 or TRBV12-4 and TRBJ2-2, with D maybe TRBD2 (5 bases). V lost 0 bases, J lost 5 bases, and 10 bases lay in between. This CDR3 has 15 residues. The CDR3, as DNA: TGTGCCAGCAGTTTAGCCACGGGAAGGACCGGGGAGCTGTTTTTT. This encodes CASSLATGRTGELFF.

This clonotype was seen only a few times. The chain's CDR3 is CSVEGGRDSYEQYF. The CDR3 bases are TGCAGCGTTGAAGGTGGGAGGGACTCCTACGAGCAGTACTTC. The V gene is TRBV29-1, the J gene TRBJ2-7; 7 nucleotides agree with TRBD2. V trimming: 1 base; J trimming: 0 bases; junction bases outside the gene matches: 3. The germline gives CDR1 SQVTM, CDR2 ANQGSEA. The CDR3 is 14 residues long.

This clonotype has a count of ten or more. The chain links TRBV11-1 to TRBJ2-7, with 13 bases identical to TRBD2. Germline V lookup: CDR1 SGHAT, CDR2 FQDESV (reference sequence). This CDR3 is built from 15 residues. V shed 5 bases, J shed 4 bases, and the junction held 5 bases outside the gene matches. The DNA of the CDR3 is TGTGCCAGCAGCACTCGGACTAGCGGGGGATACGAGCAGTACTTC. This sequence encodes CASSTRTSGGYEQYF. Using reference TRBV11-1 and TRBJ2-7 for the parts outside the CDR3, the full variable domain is EAEVAQSPRYKITEKSQAVAFWCDPISGHATLYWYRQILGQGPELLVQFQDESVVDDSQLPKDRFSAERLKGVDSTLKIQPAELGDSAMYLCASSTRTSGGYEQYFGPGTRLTVT.

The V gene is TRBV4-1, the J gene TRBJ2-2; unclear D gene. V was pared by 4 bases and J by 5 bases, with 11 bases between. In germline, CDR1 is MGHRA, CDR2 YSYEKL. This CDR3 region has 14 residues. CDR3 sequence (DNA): TGCGCCAGCAGCCCCTCATCCGGGACCGGGGAGCTGTTTTTT. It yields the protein CASSPSSGTGELFF.

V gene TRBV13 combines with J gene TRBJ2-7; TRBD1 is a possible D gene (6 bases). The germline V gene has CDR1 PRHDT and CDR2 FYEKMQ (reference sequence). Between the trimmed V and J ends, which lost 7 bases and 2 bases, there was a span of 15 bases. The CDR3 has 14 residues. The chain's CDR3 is CASTTGRGAYEQYF. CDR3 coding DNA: TGTGCCAGCACCACGGGCAGGGGAGCCTACGAGCAGTACTTC.

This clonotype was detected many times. The CDR3: CASRRGRAGETQYF. The CDR3 nucleotides read TGTGCCAGCAGACGCGGGAGGGCAGGGGAGACCCAGTACTTC. This chain links TRBV6-1 with TRBJ2-5; 9 nucleotides agree with TRBD2. The CDR3 runs 14 residues. Germline assignment: CDR1 MNHNS and CDR2 SASEGT. J was trimmed by 5 bases and V by 6 bases; bases with no gene match: 7.

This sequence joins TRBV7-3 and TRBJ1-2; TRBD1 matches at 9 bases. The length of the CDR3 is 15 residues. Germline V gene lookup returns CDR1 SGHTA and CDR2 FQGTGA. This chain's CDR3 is CASIRDRADNYGYTF. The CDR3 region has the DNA TGTGCTTCGATTAGGGACAGGGCTGATAACTATGGCTACACCTTC.

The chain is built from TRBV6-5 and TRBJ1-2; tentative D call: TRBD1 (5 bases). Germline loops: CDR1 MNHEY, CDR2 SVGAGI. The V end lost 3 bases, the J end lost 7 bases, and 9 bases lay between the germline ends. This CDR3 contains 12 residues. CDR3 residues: CASSYFGGGYTF. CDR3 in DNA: TGTGCCAGCAGTTATTTTGGGGGTGGCTACACCTTC.

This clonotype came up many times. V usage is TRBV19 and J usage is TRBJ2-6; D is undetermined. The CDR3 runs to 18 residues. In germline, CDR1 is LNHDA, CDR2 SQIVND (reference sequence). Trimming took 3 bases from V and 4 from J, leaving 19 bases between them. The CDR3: CASSIGPPLPVGANVLTF. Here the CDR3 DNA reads TGTGCCAGTAGTATTGGGCCACCCCTCCCCGTGGGGGCCAACGTCCTGACTTTC.

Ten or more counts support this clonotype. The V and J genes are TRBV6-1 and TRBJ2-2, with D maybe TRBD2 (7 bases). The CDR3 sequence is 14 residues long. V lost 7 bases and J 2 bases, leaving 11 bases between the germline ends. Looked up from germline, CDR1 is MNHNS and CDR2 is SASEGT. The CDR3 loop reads CASNRDYNTGELFF. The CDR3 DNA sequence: TGTGCCAGCAACAGGGACTATAACACCGGGGAGCTGTTTTTT.

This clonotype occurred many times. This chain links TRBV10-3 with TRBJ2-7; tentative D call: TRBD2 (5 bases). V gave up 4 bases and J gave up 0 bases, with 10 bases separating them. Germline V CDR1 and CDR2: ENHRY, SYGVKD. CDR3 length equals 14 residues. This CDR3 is CAISGEPNSYEQYF. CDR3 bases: TGTGCCATCAGTGGGGAGCCCAACTCCTACGAGCAGTACTTC.

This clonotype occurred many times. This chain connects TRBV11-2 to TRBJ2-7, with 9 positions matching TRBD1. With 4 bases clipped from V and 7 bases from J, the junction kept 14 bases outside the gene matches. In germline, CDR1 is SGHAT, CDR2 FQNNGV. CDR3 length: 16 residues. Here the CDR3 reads CASSSLGTGIGWEQYF. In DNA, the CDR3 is TGTGCCAGCAGCTCCCTGGGGACAGGGATCGGGTGGGAGCAGTACTTC.

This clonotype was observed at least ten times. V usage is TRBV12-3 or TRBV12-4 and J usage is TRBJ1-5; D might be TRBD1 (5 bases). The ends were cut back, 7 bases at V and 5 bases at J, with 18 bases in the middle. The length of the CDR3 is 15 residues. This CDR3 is CASTPGPGFDQPQHF. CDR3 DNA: TGTGCCAGCACCCCGGGACCTGGGTTCGATCAGCCCCAGCATTTT.

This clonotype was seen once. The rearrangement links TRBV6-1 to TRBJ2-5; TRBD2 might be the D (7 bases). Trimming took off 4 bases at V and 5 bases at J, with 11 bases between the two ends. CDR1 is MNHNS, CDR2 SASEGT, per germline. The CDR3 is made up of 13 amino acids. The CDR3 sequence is CASSVGGRETQYF. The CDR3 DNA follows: TGTGCCAGCAGTGTGGGGGGGCGGGAGACCCAGTACTTC.

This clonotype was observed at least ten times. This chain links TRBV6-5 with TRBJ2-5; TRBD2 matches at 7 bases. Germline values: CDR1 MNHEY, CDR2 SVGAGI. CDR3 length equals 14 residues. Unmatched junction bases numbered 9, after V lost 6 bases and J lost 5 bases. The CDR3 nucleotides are TGTGCCAGCAGACCCCCTGCGGGAGTGGAGACCCAGTACTTC. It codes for CASRPPAGVETQYF.

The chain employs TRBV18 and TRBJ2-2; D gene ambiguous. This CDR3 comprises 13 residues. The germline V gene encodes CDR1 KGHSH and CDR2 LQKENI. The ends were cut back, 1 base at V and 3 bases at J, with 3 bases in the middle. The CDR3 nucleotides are TGTGCCAGCTCACCACTAGACACCGGGGAGCTGTTTTTT. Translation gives CASSPLDTGELFF.

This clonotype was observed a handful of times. The CDR3 is CASSVYVSRGFYEQYF. In DNA, the CDR3 is TGTGCCAGCAGCGTCTACGTTAGCAGGGGGTTTTACGAGCAGTACTTC. The chain combines TRBV11-2 with TRBJ2-7; 7 bases map to TRBD1. Germline CDR1 is SGHAT and CDR2 is FQNNGV. With 5 bases clipped from V and 4 bases from J, the junction kept 14 bases outside the gene matches. The CDR3 extends over 16 amino acids.

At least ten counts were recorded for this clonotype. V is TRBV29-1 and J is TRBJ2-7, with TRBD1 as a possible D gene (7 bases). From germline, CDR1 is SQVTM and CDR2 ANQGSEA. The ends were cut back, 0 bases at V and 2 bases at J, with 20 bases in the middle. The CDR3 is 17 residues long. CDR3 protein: CSVEDRVRRGHPYEQYF. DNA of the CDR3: TGCAGCGTTGAAGATCGAGTTCGGAGGGGGCACCCCTACGAGCAGTACTTC.